This T cell receptor (beta chain) was sequenced during a study of shared clonotypes between healthy human individuals. Study results and caveats: On the whole, naive subsets had larger estimated richness than memory subsets had.

Trimming took 5 bases from V and 2 from J; bases not matched to a gene: 6. The CDR3 runs 16 residues. The germline gives CDR1 SGHAT, CDR2 FQNNGV. Naive CD8 cells lacked CD45RO and underwent positive selection for CCR7, leaving out terminally differentiated effector memory CD45RA+ cells. Of note for this clone: Its matching antigen is unknown.

Sequenced by immunoSEQ multiplex PCR; TCRdb stores in-frame clones only, minus some. The data show about 2 million clones, approximately 94% seen once. The sequencing sample was made of naive CD8+ T cells sorted from blood. This sequence originates from a man between 18 and 29 years old in good health. The rearrangement links TRBV11-2 to TRBJ2-2; TRBD1 matches at 9 bases. The CDR3 DNA is TGTGCCAGCAGCCCACGGGACAGGGAAAACACCGGGGAGCTGTTTTTT. It is translated as CASSPRDRENTGELFF.